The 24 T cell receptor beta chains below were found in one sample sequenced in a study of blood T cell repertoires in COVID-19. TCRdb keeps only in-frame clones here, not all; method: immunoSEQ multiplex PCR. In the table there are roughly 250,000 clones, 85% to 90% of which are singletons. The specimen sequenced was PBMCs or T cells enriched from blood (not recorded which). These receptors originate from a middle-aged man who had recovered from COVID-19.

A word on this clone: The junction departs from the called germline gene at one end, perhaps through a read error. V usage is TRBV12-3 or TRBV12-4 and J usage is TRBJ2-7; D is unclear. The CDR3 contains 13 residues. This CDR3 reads CASSLVGAYGQYF. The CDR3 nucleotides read TGTGCCAGCAGTTTAGTTGGTGCTTACGGGCAGTACTTC.

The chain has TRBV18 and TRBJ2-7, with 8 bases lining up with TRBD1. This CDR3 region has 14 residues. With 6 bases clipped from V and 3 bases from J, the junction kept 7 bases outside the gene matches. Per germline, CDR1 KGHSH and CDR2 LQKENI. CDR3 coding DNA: TGTGCCAGCTCCAAGGACAGGGACGACTACGAGCAGTACTTC. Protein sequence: CASSKDRDDYEQYF.

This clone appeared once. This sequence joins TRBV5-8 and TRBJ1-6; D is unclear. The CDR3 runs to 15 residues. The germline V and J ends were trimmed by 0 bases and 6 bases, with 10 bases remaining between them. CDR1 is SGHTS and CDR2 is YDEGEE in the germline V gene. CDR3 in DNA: TGTGCCAGCAGCTTGGCCGGGGAGCCTAATTCACCCCTCCACTTT. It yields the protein CASSLAGEPNSPLHF.

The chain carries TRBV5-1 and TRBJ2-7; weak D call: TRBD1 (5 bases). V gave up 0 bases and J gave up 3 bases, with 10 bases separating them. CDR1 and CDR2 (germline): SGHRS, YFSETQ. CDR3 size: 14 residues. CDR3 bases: TGCGCCAGCAGCTTGGAAGTCGACAGCTACGAGCAGTACTTC. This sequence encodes CASSLEVDSYEQYF.

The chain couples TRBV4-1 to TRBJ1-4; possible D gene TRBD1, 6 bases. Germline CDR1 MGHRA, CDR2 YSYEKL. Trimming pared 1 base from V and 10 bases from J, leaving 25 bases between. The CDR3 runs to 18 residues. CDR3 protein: CASSQGPGRRGTAGKLFF. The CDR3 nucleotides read TGCGCCAGCAGCCAAGGTCCCGGTCGTAGGGGGACGGCTGGAAAACTGTTTTTT.

This CDR3 reads CASSLVGAANEKLFF. CDR3 nucleotides: TGTGCCAGCAGCTTAGTAGGGGCGGCTAATGAAAAACTGTTTTTT. The rearrangement uses TRBV11-2 and TRBJ1-4, with D perhaps matching TRBD1 (5 bases). The CDR3 sequence is 15 residues long. Germline CDR1 SGHAT, CDR2 FQNNGV. Trimming removed 1 base at V and 3 bases at J, with 9 bases between. The whole variable domain, remainder taken from reference TRBV11-2 and TRBJ1-4, is EAGVAQSPRYKIIEKRQSVAFWCNPISGHATLYWYQQILGQGPKLLIQFQNNGVVDDSQLPKDRFSAERLKGVDSTLKIQPAKLEDSAVYLCASSLVGAANEKLFFGSGTQLSVL.

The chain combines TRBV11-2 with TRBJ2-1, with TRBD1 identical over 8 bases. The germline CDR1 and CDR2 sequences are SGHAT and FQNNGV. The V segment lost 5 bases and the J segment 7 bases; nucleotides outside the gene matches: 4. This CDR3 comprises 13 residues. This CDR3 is CASSLDRGNEQFF. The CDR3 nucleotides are TGTGCCAGCAGCCTCGACAGGGGAAATGAGCAGTTCTTC. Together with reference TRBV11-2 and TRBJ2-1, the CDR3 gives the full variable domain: EAGVAQSPRYKIIEKRQSVAFWCNPISGHATLYWYQQILGQGPKLLIQFQNNGVVDDSQLPKDRFSAERLKGVDSTLKIQPAKLEDSAVYLCASSLDRGNEQFFGPGTRLTVL.

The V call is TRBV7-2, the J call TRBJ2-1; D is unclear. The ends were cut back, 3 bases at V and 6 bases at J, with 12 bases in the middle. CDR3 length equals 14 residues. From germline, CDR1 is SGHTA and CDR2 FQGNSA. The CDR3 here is CASSFAPTINEQFF. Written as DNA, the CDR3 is TGTGCCAGCAGCTTTGCCCCCACAATCAATGAGCAGTTCTTC.

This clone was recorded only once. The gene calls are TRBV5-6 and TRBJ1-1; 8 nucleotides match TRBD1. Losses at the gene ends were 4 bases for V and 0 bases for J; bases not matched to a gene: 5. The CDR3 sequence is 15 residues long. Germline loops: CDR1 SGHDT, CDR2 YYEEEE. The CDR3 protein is CASSHLTGVNTEAFF. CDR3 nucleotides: TGTGCCAGCAGCCACCTGACAGGGGTGAACACTGAAGCTTTCTTT.

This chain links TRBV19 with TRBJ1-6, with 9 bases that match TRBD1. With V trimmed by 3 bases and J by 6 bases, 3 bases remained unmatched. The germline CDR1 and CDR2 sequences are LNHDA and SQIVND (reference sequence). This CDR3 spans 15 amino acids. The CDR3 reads CASSISGQGNSPLHF. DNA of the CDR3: TGTGCCAGTAGTATCTCGGGACAGGGTAATTCACCCCTCCACTTT.

CDR3 in DNA: TGCGCCAGCAGCCGCCCGGGACAGCGGTCTAACTATGGCTACACCTTC. It codes for CASSRPGQRSNYGYTF. The gene calls are TRBV4-1 and TRBJ1-2; 7 nucleotides line up with TRBD1. The junction had 8 bases not matched to a gene; V was cut back by 4 bases and J by 0 bases. Germline assignment: CDR1 MGHRA and CDR2 YSYEKL. The CDR3 is made up of 16 amino acids.

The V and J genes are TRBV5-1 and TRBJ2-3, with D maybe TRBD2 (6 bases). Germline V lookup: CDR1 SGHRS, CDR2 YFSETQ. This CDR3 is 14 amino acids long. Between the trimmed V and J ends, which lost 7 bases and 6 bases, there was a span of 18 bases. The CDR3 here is CASGMVAAGDTQYF. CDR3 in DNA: TGCGCCAGCGGAATGGTCGCTGCGGGGGATACGCAGTATTTT.

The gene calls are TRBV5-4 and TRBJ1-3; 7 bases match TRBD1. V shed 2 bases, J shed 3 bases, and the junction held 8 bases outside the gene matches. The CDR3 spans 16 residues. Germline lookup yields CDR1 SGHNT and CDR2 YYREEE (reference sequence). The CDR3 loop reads CASSLGAAGGGNTIYF. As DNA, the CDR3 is TGTGCCAGCAGCTTAGGGGCGGCAGGGGGTGGAAACACCATATATTTT.

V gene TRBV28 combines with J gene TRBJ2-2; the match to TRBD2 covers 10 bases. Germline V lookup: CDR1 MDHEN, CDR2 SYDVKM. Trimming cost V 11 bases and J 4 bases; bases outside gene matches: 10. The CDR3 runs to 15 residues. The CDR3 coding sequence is TGTGCCTCGAGCGGAGCGGGAGGGGTCACCGGGGAGCTGTTTTTT. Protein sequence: CASSGAGGVTGELFF.

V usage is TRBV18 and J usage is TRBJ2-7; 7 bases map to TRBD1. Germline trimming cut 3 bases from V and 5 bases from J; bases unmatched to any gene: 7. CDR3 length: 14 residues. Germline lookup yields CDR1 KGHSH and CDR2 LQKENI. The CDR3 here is CASSPVTGDDEQYF. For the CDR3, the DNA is TGTGCCAGCTCACCTGTTACAGGGGATGACGAGCAGTACTTC.

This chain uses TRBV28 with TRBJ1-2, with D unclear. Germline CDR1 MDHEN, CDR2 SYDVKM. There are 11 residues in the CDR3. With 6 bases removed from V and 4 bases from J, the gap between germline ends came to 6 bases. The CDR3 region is CASSQVYGYTF. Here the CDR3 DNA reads TGTGCCAGCAGCCAGGTCTATGGCTACACCTTC.

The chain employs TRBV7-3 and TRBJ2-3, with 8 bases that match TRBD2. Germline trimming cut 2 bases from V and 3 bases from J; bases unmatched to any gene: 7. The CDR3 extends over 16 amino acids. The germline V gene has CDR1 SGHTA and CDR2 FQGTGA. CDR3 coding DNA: TGTGCCAGCAGCTTAGGAGCGGGGGAGTTAACAGATACGCAGTATTTT. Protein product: CASSLGAGELTDTQYF. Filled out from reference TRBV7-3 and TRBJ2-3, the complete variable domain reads GAGVSQTPSNKVTEKGKYVELRCDPISGHTALYWYRQSLGQGPEFLIYFQGTGAADDSGLPNDRFFAVRPEGSVSTLKIQRTERGDSAVYLCASSLGAGELTDTQYFGPGTRLTVL.

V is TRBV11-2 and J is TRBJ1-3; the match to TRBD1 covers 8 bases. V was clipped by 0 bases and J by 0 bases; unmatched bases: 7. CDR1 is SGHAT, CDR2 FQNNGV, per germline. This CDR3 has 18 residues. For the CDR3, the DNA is TGTGCCAGCAGCTTAGATCCCGGGACAGGTTTCTCTGGAAACACCATATATTTT. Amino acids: CASSLDPGTGFSGNTIYF.

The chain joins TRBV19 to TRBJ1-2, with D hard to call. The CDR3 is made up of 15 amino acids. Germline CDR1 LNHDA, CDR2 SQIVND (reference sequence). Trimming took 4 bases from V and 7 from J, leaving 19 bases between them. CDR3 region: CASSTQGASRSGYTF. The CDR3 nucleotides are TGTGCCAGTAGTACTCAAGGAGCATCCCGTTCTGGCTACACCTTC.

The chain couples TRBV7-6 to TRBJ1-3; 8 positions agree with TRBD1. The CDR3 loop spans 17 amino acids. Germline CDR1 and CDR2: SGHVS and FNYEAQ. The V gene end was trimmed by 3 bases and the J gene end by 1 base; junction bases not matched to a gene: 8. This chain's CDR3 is CASSLWTGTNSGNTIYF. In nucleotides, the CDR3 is TGTGCCAGCAGCTTGTGGACAGGGACTAATTCTGGAAACACCATATATTTT.

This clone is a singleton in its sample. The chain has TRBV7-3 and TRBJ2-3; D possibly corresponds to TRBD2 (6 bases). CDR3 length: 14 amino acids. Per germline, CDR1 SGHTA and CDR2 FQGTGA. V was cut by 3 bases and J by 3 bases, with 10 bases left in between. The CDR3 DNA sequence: TGTGCCAGCAGCTTGGAGGGACGGACAGATACGCAGTATTTT. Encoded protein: CASSLEGRTDTQYF.

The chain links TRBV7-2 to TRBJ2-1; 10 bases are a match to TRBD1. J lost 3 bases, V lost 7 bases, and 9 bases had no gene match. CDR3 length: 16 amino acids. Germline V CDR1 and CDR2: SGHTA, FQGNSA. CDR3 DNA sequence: TGTGCCAGCAATCCCCTTTGGACAGGGGGCTACAATGAGCAGTTCTTC. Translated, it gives CASNPLWTGGYNEQFF. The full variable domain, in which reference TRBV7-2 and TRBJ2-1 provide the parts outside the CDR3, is GAGVSQSPSNKVTEKGKDVELRCDPISGHTALYWYRQSLGQGLEFLIYFQGNSAPDKSGLPSDRFSAERTGGSVSTLTIQRTQQEDSAVYLCASNPLWTGGYNEQFFGPGTRLTVL.

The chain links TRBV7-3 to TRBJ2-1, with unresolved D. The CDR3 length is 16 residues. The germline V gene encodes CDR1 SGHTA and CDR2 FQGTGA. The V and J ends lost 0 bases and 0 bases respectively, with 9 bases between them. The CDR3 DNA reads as TGTGCCAGCAGCTTAACTCCGGGTCACTCCTACAATGAGCAGTTCTTC. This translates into CASSLTPGHSYNEQFF.

The CDR3 nucleotides are TGTGCCAGCAGTGAGCACCTAGCGGGAATCACCGGGGAGCTGTTTTTT. It is translated as CASSEHLAGITGELFF. The chain carries TRBV2 and TRBJ2-2, with 9 positions matching TRBD2. The CDR3 totals 16 residues. Germline CDR1 and CDR2: SNHLY and FYNNEI. V lost 3 bases, J lost 4 bases, and 6 bases stayed unmatched.